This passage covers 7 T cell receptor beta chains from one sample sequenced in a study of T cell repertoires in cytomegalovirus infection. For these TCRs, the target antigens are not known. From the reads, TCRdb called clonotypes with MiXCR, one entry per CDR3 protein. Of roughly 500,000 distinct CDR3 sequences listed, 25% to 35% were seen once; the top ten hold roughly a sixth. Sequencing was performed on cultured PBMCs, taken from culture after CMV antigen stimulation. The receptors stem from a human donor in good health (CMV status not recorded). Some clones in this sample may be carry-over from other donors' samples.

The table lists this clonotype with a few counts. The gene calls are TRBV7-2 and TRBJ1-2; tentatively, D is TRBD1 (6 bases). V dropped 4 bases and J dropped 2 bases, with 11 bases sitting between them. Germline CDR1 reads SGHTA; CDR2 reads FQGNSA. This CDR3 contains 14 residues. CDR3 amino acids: CASSSLQGNYGYTF. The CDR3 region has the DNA TGTGCCAGCAGCTCCCTACAGGGAAACTATGGCTACACCTTC.

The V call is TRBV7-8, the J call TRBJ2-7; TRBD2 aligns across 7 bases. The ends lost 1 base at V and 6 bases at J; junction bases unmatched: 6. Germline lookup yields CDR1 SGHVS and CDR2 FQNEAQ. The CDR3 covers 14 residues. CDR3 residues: CASSLEAGAGEQYF. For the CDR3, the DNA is TGTGCCAGCAGCTTAGAGGCGGGAGCCGGCGAGCAGTACTTC.

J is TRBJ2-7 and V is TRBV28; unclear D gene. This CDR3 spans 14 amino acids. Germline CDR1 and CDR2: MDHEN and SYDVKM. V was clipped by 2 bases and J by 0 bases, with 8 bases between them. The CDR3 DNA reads TGTGCCAGCAGTTTAACGCTCAGCTCCTACGAGCAGTACTTC. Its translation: CASSLTLSSYEQYF.

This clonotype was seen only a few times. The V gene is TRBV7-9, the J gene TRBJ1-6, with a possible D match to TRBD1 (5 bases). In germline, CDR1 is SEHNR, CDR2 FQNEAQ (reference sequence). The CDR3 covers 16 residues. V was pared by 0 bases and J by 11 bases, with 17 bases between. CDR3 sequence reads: CASSLAPGGRGPPLHF. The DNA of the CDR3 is TGTGCCAGCAGCTTAGCTCCCGGGGGAAGAGGCCCACCCCTCCACTTT.

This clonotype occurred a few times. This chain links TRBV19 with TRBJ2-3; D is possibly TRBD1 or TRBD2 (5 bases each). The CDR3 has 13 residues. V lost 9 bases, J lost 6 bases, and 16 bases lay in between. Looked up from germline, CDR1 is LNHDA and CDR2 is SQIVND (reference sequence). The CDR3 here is CASRDQQRDTQYF. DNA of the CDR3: TGTGCCAGCCGGGACCAGCAGAGGGATACGCAGTATTTT.

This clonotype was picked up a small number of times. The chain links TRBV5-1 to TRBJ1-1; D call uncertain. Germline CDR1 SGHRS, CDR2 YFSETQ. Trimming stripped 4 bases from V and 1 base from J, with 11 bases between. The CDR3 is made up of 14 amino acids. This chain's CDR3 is CASSRRVSNTEAFF. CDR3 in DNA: TGCGCCAGCAGCCGGCGGGTTTCGAACACTGAAGCTTTCTTT.

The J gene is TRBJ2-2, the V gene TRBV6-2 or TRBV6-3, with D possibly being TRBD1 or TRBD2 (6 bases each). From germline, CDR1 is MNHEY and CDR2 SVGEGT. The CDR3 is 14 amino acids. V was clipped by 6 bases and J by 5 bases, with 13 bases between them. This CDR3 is CASRGGPETGELFF. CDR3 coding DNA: TGTGCCAGCAGGGGGGGCCCGGAGACCGGGGAGCTGTTTTTT.